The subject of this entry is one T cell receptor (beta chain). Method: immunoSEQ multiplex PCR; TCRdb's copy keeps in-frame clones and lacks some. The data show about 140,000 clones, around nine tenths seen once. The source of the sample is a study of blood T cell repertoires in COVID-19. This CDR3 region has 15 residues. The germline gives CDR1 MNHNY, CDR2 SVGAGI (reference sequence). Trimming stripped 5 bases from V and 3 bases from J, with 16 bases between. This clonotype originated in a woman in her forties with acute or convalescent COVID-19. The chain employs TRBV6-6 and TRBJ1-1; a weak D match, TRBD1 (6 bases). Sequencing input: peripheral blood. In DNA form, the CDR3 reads TGTGCCAGCAGTCAACAGGGTGTTGGGTACACTGAAGCTTTCTTT. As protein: CASSQQGVGYTEAFF.